The rows below give T cell receptor beta chains drawn from one sample of a study of blood T cell repertoires in COVID-19. The repertoire was sequenced with immunoSEQ multiplex PCR; TCRdb's copy has only in-frame clones and lacks some. The data hold around 250,000 clones, with 86% observed a single time. Sequenced sample: PBMCs or T cells enriched from blood (not recorded which). Receptors originate from a woman aged 50 to 60 who had recovered from COVID-19. The CDR3 runs from the conserved cysteine through the conserved F or W. A D gene is named only where the DNA matches it firmly. Size values are once, few and many counts, or a class for expanded clones, and some rows have none.

DNA: TGTGCCAGCAGCTTAGTCGCGACACCGTCCTACGAGCAGTACTTC; CDR3: CASSLVATPSYEQYF; length: 15; V: TRBV7-9; size: few; J: TRBJ2-7; D: .
DNA: TGCAGCGTTGGTCCGGGGGGCTACACCTTC; CDR3: CSVGPGGYTF; length: 10; V: TRBV29-1; size: .; J: TRBJ1-2; D: .
DNA: TGTGCCAGCAGCCACTATCTTGGAGAGGGCTACACCTTC; CDR3: CASSHYLGEGYTF; length: 13; V: TRBV11-2; size: once; J: TRBJ1-2; D: .
DNA: TGTGCCTGGAGTCCCCAGGGAAACATTCAGTACTTC; CDR3: CAWSPQGNIQYF; length: 12; V: TRBV30; size: .; J: TRBJ2-4; D: .
DNA: TGTGCCAGCGACACTAGCGGGGGTACTTACAATGAGCAGTTCTTC; CDR3: CASDTSGGTYNEQFF; length: 15; V: TRBV7-9; size: .; J: TRBJ2-1; D: TRBD2
DNA: TGTGCCAGTGCCGGTGGCGGGTCTGGAAACACCATATATTTT; CDR3: CASAGGGSGNTIYF; length: 14; V: TRBV6-5; size: .; J: TRBJ1-3; D: .
DNA: TGTGCCAGCAGCATAACAGGGGGTTCAGAGACCCAGTACTTC; CDR3: CASSITGGSETQYF; length: 14; V: TRBV7-2; size: .; J: TRBJ2-5; D: TRBD1
DNA: TGTGCTAGTGGAGAAACATTAGAAGCTTTCTTT; CDR3: CASGETLEAFF; length: 11; V: TRBV12-5; size: .; J: TRBJ1-1; D: .
DNA: TGTGCCGCACAGGGGGAAGCCAATCAGCCCCAGCATTTT; CDR3: CAAQGEANQPQHF; length: 13; V: TRBV2; size: once; J: TRBJ1-5; D: TRBD1
DNA: TGTGCCAGCAGTGAGGTCTGGACTAGCGACGTTGAGCAGTTCTTC; CDR3: CASSEVWTSDVEQFF; length: 15; V: TRBV25-1; size: .; J: TRBJ2-1; D: TRBD2
DNA: TGCGCCAGCAGTTGGGACAGGATAAATCAGCCCCAGCATTTT; CDR3: CASSWDRINQPQHF; length: 14; V: TRBV10-2; size: .; J: TRBJ1-5; D: TRBD1
DNA: TGTGCCCGCGAAGAAGGGAGGGCTTATAATGAGCAGTTCTTC; CDR3: CAREEGRAYNEQFF; length: 14; V: TRBV5-8; size: .; J: TRBJ2-1; D: TRBD2
DNA: TGTGCCAGTAGTCTCACAGGGACAATCAGGGACTATGGCTACACCTTC; CDR3: CASSLTGTIRDYGYTF; length: 16; V: TRBV19; size: .; J: TRBJ1-2; D: .
DNA: TGTGCCAGCAGCCTCCGACTAGCGGAACACAATGAGCAGTTCTTC; CDR3: CASSLRLAEHNEQFF; length: 15; V: TRBV7-2; size: once; J: TRBJ2-1; D: TRBD2
DNA: TGTGCCAGCAGCCCAGGGAACAGGATAGGCACTGAAGCTTTCTTT; CDR3: CASSPGNRIGTEAFF; length: 15; V: TRBV7-8; size: once; J: TRBJ1-1; D: .
DNA: TGTGCCAGCAGTGGAGGGGGAGGGGTCGCTAATTCACCCCTCCACTTT; CDR3: CASSGGGGVANSPLHF; length: 16; V: TRBV2; size: .; J: TRBJ1-6; D: .
DNA: TGTGCCAGCAGTGAGGAGGGAAATATTGGTTACAATGAGCAGTTCTTC; CDR3: CASSEEGNIGYNEQFF; length: 16; V: TRBV6-1; size: .; J: TRBJ2-1; D: .
DNA: TGCGCCAGCAGCCACGGACTAGCGGGAGCTGGCACCGGGGAGCTGTTTTTT; CDR3: CASSHGLAGAGTGELFF; length: 17; V: TRBV5-1; size: .; J: TRBJ2-2; D: TRBD2
DNA: TGCGCCAGCAGCCAAGATCGGGTAGGGGTCACCGGGGAGCTGTTTTTT; CDR3: CASSQDRVGVTGELFF; length: 16; V: TRBV4-3; size: .; J: TRBJ2-2; D: .
DNA: TGTGCCAGCAGCTTAGGAGCCCCAGGGTTCTCTGGAAACACCATATATTTT; CDR3: CASSLGAPGFSGNTIYF; length: 17; V: TRBV11-2; size: .; J: TRBJ1-3; D: .
DNA: TGTGCCAGCAGCTTAAAGGGCGGGACCGGGGAGCTGTTTTTT; CDR3: CASSLKGGTGELFF; length: 14; V: TRBV11-2; size: .; J: TRBJ2-2; D: .
DNA: TGTGCCAGCTCAGACGGACCCGGGGGCAATCAGCCCCAGCATTTT; CDR3: CASSDGPGGNQPQHF; length: 15; V: TRBV18; size: .; J: TRBJ1-5; D: .
DNA: TGTGCCAGCAGTTTCACGGGGAGCGACTCTGGAAACACCATATATTTT; CDR3: CASSFTGSDSGNTIYF; length: 16; V: TRBV5-5; size: .; J: TRBJ1-3; D: .
DNA: TGCAGTGCTAGTAGGTCAGGGGTTCTCTATAATTCACCCCTCCACTTT; CDR3: CSASRSGVLYNSPLHF; length: 16; V: TRBV20-1; size: .; J: TRBJ1-6; D: .